These T cell receptor beta chains were read from a single sample in a study of blood T cell repertoires in COVID-19. Data came from immunoSEQ multiplex PCR; TCRdb stores just in-frame clones and leaves some out. The sample has about 150,000 clones, approximately 79% seen once. Sequenced material: peripheral blood. These receptors originate from a man between 50 and 59 years old with active or convalescent COVID-19. The CDR3 runs from the conserved cysteine through the conserved F or W. D genes are given only for firm matches. Size tells how often a clone was seen (once, few, many) or the class of an expanded clone, and some rows leave it out.

TRBD1,TRBJ2-1,TRBV2,.,TGTGCCAGCAGTGAACTTGGGCAGGGGGCCGGCGGTGAGCAGTTCTTC,CASSELGQGAGGEQFF
.,TRBJ1-6,TRBV19,.,TGTGCCAGTAGTATAGGATTCGAGGATTCACCCCTCCACTTT,CASSIGFEDSPLHF
.,TRBJ1-1,TRBV2,few,TGTGCCAGCAGTTGGGCCCGGGAAGGGACTGAAGCTTTCTTT,CASSWAREGTEAFF
.,TRBJ2-6,TRBV25-1,.,TGTGCCAGCAGTGCTCCTGGGGCCAACGTCCTGACTTTC,CASSAPGANVLTF
TRBD2,TRBJ2-1,TRBV7-9,.,TGTGCCAGCACCACTTTGGGACTAGCGGGAAATGAGCAGTTCTTC,CASTTLGLAGNEQFF
TRBD1,TRBJ1-1,TRBV12-3/TRBV12-4,.,TGTGCCAGCCTTGTGGACAGGAGAGAAGCTTTCTTT,CASLVDRREAFF
TRBD1,TRBJ2-1,TRBV7-3,.,TGTGCCAGCAGCTTAACGGGACAGGCGGGCTGGGATGAGCAGTTCTTC,CASSLTGQAGWDEQFF
.,TRBJ2-5,TRBV7-9,.,TGTGCCAGCAGCTTAAGTGGGACTGTCCAAGAGACCCAGTACTTC,CASSLSGTVQETQYF
.,TRBJ1-6,TRBV28,.,TGTGCCAGCAGTCCCGCCGACAGCCCTGCTTCTAATTCACCCCTCCACTTT,CASSPADSPASNSPLHF
.,TRBJ1-1,TRBV2,.,TGTGCCAGCAGTGAAGCCTCGGACTTAAACACTGAAGCTTTCTTT,CASSEASDLNTEAFF
.,TRBJ2-7,TRBV5-1,.,TGCGCCAGCAGCTTGGCCGGGGGACGGGCCTACGAGCAGTACTTC,CASSLAGGRAYEQYF
.,TRBJ2-1,TRBV16,few,TGTGCCAGCAGCCAAGAGGCTGAGCAGTTCTTC,CASSQEAEQFF
.,TRBJ2-3,TRBV5-1,.,TGCGCCAGCAGCTTGGGAGCAGGGTTCACAGATACGCAGTATTTT,CASSLGAGFTDTQYF
TRBD1,TRBJ2-1,TRBV6-1,.,TGTGCCAGCAGTGAGCTACAGGGGGCGAATTACAATGAGCAGTTCTTC,CASSELQGANYNEQFF
.,TRBJ1-1,TRBV7-2,.,TGTGCCAGCAGCTTATATAGCAGGAACACTGAAGCTTTCTTT,CASSLYSRNTEAFF
TRBD1,TRBJ2-7,TRBV5-4,.,TGTGCCAGCAGCTTGGTGGACAGGCCGGCGTACGAGCAGTACTTC,CASSLVDRPAYEQYF
TRBD1,TRBJ2-7,TRBV3-1/TRBV3-2,.,TGTGCCAGCAGCCAAGCCGGGACAGGGCAAGAGCAGTACTTC,CASSQAGTGQEQYF
.,TRBJ1-5,TRBV27,.,TGTGCCAGCAGCCCCCTAGGGGAGCGGGGCAATCAGCCCCAGCATTTT,CASSPLGERGNQPQHF
.,TRBJ1-5,TRBV30,.,TGTGCCTGGCAAAGGGGAAATAGCAATCAGCCCCAGCATTTT,CAWQRGNSNQPQHF
.,TRBJ1-1,TRBV19,.,TGTGCCAGTAGTCCCCAAGGACAGCTCACTGAAGCTTTCTTT,CASSPQGQLTEAFF
.,TRBJ2-7,TRBV7-2,.,TGTGCCAGCAGCCCGAAGGCCGGGACTCCCGTTGGCAACGAGCAGTACTTC,CASSPKAGTPVGNEQYF
.,TRBJ1-2,TRBV29-1,many,TGCAGCGTTGAAGAGCAGACAGCTAACTATGGCTACACCTTC,CSVEEQTANYGYTF
.,TRBJ2-7,TRBV7-2,few,TGTGCCAGCAGCCTCCGGGACATTCCTCGGGACGAGCAGTACTTC,CASSLRDIPRDEQYF
.,TRBJ1-3,TRBV9,.,TGTGCCAGCAGCGTAGATCCCGTTCGTGGAAACACCATATATTTT,CASSVDPVRGNTIYF
.,TRBJ2-7,TRBV7-7,once,TGTGCCAGCAGCTTAGGAAACGGTGTCGATTACGAGCAGTACTTC,CASSLGNGVDYEQYF
.,TRBJ2-7,TRBV6-5,.,TGTGCCAGCAGTATTACAGGGCTCAGGTCCTACGAGCAGTACTTC,CASSITGLRSYEQYF
.,TRBJ2-3,TRBV18,.,TGTGCCAGCTCACCCCCCGAATCGGGCTCCGAGGGAGATACGCAGTATTTT,CASSPPESGSEGDTQYF
TRBD2,TRBJ2-3,TRBV27,few,TGTGCCAGCAGTCCCCGAGTAGCGGGGTTCACAGATACGCAGTATTTT,CASSPRVAGFTDTQYF
.,TRBJ1-1,TRBV5-6,few,TGTGCCAGCAGCAACTGGGGCACGGACACTGAAGCTTTCTTT,CASSNWGTDTEAFF
TRBD1,TRBJ1-4,TRBV3-1/TRBV3-2,.,TGTGCCAGCAGTCCTGGACAGGGGGGACCGGGAACTAATGAAAAACTGTTTTTT,CASSPGQGGPGTNEKLFF
TRBD2,TRBJ2-1,TRBV10-3,.,TGTGCCATCAGTGTTTTGTGGGGGACTAGCGGGAGAGGGGAATACAATGAGCAGTTCTTC,CAISVLWGTSGRGEYNEQFF
TRBD2,TRBJ2-5,TRBV10-3,.,TGTGCCATCAGTGAGTCGGGGACTAGCGGCGAGACCCAGTACTTC,CAISESGTSGETQYF
TRBD1,TRBJ1-1,TRBV5-6,.,TGTGCCAGCAGCCCTCGGACAGGAATGGGAGGCACTGAAGCTTTCTTT,CASSPRTGMGGTEAFF
TRBD1,TRBJ2-2,TRBV27,.,TGTGCCAGCAGTTTATTGGGGACAGGGATCACCGGGGAGCTGTTTTTT,CASSLLGTGITGELFF
.,TRBJ1-2,TRBV6-5,.,TGTGCCAGCAGTTATCGGGACTATGGCTACACCTTC,CASSYRDYGYTF
TRBD1,TRBJ1-1,TRBV7-9,.,TGTGCCAGCAGCTCCTTGGACAGGGGGGAACTAGAAGCTTTCTTT,CASSSLDRGELEAFF
.,TRBJ2-2,TRBV7-3,.,TGTGCCAGCAGCCCGACTTGGGGCGGCACCGGGGAGCTGTTTTTT,CASSPTWGGTGELFF
.,TRBJ2-7,TRBV15,.,TGTGCCACCAGCAGAGACCGTAGTAGCCCCTACGAGCAGTACTTC,CATSRDRSSPYEQYF
.,TRBJ1-6,TRBV10-3,.,TGTGCCATCAGTGAGTCCCCCGGGGGACTAAATTCACCCCTCCACTTT,CAISESPGGLNSPLHF
TRBD2,TRBJ2-3,TRBV7-2,.,TGTGCCAGCAGCCCGGCGGGAGGCCGTCGTTATACGCAGTATTTT,CASSPAGGRRYTQYF
TRBD1,TRBJ2-5,TRBV11-1,once,TGTGCCAGCAGCTTGGGGACAGGGGTGTGGGAGACCCAGTACTTC,CASSLGTGVWETQYF
.,TRBJ2-2,TRBV10-1,.,TGCGCCAGCCTCCTCCGGGTTCCGATGAACGGGGAGCTGTTTTTT,CASLLRVPMNGELFF
.,TRBJ1-1,TRBV14,.,TGTGCCAGCAGCCGCAAGTTCCGCGGGCTAAACACTGAAGCTTTCTTT,CASSRKFRGLNTEAFF
.,TRBJ1-3,TRBV6-1,.,TGTGCCAGCAGTGAACTTGTAGGGGGAGCTGGAAACACCATATATTTT,CASSELVGGAGNTIYF
TRBD2,TRBJ2-7,TRBV2,few,TGTGCCAGCAGTTTTCTTTCCGGGACTAGCGGAAGCTCCTACGAGCAGTACTTC,CASSFLSGTSGSSYEQYF
TRBD1,TRBJ2-7,TRBV7-8,.,TGTGCCAGCAGTCGGACAGGAGGTTCCTACGAGCAGTACTTC,CASSRTGGSYEQYF
TRBD2,TRBJ2-7,TRBV29-1,few,TGCAGCGTTGATACCCCGGGACTAGCGGGAGATTACGAGCAGTACTTC,CSVDTPGLAGDYEQYF
.,TRBJ2-7,TRBV25-1,once,TGTGCCAGCAGTGAATTGGGGACGGGACTTTCCAACGAGCAGTACTTC,CASSELGTGLSNEQYF
TRBD1,TRBJ2-4,TRBV2,.,TGTGCCAGCAGTGAAAACAGGGGGCGGGTGACCAAAAACATTCAGTACTTC,CASSENRGRVTKNIQYF
.,TRBJ1-4,TRBV9,.,TGTGCCAGCAGCAGCGGGACGGGGAGGGATGAAAAACTGTTTTTT,CASSSGTGRDEKLFF
.,TRBJ1-1,TRBV9,few,TGTGCCAGCAGCGTAGATCCAGGGGCGCGGACTGAAGCTTTCTTT,CASSVDPGARTEAFF
TRBD1,TRBJ1-4,TRBV10-3,.,TGTGCCATCAGTGAGTTCGATAGGACAGGGGGGGAAAAACTGTTTTTT,CAISEFDRTGGEKLFF